This T cell receptor (beta chain) was obtained from a study of T cells in Graves' hyperthyroidism and ophthalmopathy. General study findings and limits: Most clonotypes expanded in thyroid above 0.001 were likewise present in blood.

The V end lost 2 bases, the J end lost 0 bases, and 7 bases lay between the germline ends. Germline V CDR1 and CDR2: MNHEY, SVGEGT. CDR3 length equals 14 residues. A lack of ophthalmopathy progression within 18 months defined stable Graves' hyperthyroidism. Among the patients, aged 18 to 65, hyperthyroidism was newly diagnosed and had lasted under 2 months. This clonotype was recorded at least ten times. Its antigen is unknown. RNA transcripts gave rise to amplified TCR beta CDR3 regions. HTBI primers were used for first-round RT-PCR of the TCR CDR3. TCRdb called the multiplex PCR reads again in MiXCR, with one record for every CDR3 protein. This table has 150,000 to 200,000 distinct CDR3 sequences, approximately 15% appearing once.

This sequence was found in a woman in her fifties or sixties with Graves' hyperthyroidism. The V and J genes are TRBV6-2 or TRBV6-3 and TRBJ1-2; D gene uncertain. The sequencing sample was made of blood. CDR3 DNA: TGTGCCAGCAGTTACGTCACACCTAACTATGGCTACACCTTC. Its protein is CASSYVTPNYGYTF.